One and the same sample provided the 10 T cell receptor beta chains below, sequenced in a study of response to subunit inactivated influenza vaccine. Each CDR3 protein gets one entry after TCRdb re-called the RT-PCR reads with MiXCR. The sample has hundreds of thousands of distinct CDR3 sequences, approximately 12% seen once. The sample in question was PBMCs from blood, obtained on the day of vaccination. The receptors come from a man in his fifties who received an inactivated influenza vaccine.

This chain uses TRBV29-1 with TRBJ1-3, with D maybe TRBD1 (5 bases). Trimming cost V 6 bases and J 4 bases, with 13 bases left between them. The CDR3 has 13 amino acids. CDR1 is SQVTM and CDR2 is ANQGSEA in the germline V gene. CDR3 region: CSVAPGSGNTIYF. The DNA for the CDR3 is TGCAGCGTGGCTCCAGGGAGCGGAAACACCATATATTTT.

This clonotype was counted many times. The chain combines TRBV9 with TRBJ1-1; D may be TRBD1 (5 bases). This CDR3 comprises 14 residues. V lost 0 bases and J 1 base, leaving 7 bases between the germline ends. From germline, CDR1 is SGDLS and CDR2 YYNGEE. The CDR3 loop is CASSVDGGNTEAFF. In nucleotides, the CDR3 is TGTGCCAGCAGCGTAGATGGGGGGAACACTGAAGCTTTCTTT.

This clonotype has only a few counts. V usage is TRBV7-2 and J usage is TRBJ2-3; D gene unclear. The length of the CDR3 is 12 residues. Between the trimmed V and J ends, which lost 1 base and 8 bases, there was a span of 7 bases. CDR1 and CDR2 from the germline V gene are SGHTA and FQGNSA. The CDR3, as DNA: TGTGCCAGCAGCTTAGAGCTCACTACGCAGTATTTT. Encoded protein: CASSLELTTQYF. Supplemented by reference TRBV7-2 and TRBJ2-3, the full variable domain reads GAGVSQSPSNKVTEKGKDVELRCDPISGHTALYWYRQSLGQGLEFLIYFQGNSAPDKSGLPSDRFSAERTGGSVSTLTIQRTQQEDSAVYLCASSLELTTQYFGPGTRLTVL.

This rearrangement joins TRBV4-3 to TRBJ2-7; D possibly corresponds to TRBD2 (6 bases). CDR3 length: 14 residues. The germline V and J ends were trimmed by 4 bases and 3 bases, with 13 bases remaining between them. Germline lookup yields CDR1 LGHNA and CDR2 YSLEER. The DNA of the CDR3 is TGCGCCAGCAGCCCAATCGGGGGAATCTACGAGCAGTACTTC. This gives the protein CASSPIGGIYEQYF.

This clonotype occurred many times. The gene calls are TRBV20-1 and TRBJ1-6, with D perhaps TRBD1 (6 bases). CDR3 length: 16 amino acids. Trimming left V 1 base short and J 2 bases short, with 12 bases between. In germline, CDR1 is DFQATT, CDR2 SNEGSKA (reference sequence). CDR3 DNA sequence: TGCAGTGCTAGAGCTAAGAACAGGGCCTATAATTCACCCCTCCACTTT. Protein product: CSARAKNRAYNSPLHF.

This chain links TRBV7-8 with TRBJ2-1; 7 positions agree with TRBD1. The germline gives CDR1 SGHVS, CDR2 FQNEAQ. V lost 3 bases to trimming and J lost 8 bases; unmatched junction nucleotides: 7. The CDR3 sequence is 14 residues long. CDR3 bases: TGTGCCAGCAGCTTGGACAGGTTCGGCGATGAGCAGTTCTTC. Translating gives CASSLDRFGDEQFF.

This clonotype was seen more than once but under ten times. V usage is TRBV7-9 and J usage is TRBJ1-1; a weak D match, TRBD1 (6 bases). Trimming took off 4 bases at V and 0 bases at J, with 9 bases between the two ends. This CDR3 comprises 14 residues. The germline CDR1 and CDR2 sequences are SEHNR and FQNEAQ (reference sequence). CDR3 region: CASSSRGMNTEAFF. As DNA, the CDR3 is TGTGCCAGCAGCTCAAGGGGGATGAACACTGAAGCTTTCTTT.

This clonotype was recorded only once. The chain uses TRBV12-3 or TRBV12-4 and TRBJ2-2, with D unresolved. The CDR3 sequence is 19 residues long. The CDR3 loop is CTIRLLREWQPRNTGELFF. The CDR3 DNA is TGTACCATCAGGCTACTTCGAGAATGGCAGCCTAGAAACACCGGGGAGCTGTTTTTT.

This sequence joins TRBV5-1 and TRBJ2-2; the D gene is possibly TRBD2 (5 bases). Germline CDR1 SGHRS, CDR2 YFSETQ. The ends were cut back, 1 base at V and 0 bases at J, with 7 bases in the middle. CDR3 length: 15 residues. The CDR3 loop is CASSLKLANTGELFF. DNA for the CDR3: TGCGCCAGCAGCTTGAAACTAGCGAACACCGGGGAGCTGTTTTTT.

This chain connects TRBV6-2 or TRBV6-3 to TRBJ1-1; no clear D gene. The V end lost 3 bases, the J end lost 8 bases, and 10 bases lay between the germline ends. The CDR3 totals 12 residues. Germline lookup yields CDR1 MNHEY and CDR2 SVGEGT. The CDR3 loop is CASSYLGSEAFF. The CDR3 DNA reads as TGTGCCAGCAGTTATCTTGGCAGCGAAGCTTTCTTT.